The 32 T cell receptor beta chains below come from one sample, sequenced in a study of T cell responses to AZD1222 COVID-19 vaccine. Sequencing used immunoSEQ multiplex PCR; TCRdb keeps in-frame clones, though not all of them. Across about 140,000 clones, the top ten clones capture about 2% of the sample. Sequencing used peripheral blood. Receptors were obtained from an adult in good health.

This chain uses TRBV25-1 with TRBJ2-1; the match to TRBD2 covers 7 bases. This CDR3 comprises 16 residues. V trimming: 0 bases; J trimming: 6 bases; junction bases outside the gene matches: 8. Germline V gene lookup returns CDR1 MGHDK and CDR2 SYGVNS. The CDR3 region has the DNA TGTGCCAGCAGTGAATATCGGGGGGAGGAGGGCAATGAGCAGTTCTTC. Its protein product is CASSEYRGEEGNEQFF.

The rearrangement links TRBV2 to TRBJ2-2; D remains ambiguous. V lost 5 bases, J lost 1 base, and 14 bases lay in between. CDR1 and CDR2 (germline): SNHLY, FYNNEI. The CDR3 contains 16 residues. The DNA for the CDR3 is TGTGCCAGCAGTACTGGACCATTGGGGAACACCGGGGAGCTGTTTTTT. Its translation: CASSTGPLGNTGELFF.

The chain combines TRBV10-3 with TRBJ2-2, with D possibly TRBD1 on 6 matching bases. This CDR3 contains 15 residues. Germline loops: CDR1 ENHRY, CDR2 SYGVKD. Trimming shortened V by 3 bases and J by 8 bases, and 16 bases separated the two germline ends. DNA of the CDR3: TGTGCCATCAGTGATAGGCCAGGGGCCGTGGGGGAGCTGTTTTTT. This codes for CAISDRPGAVGELFF.

J is TRBJ1-2 and V is TRBV7-2; the D gene is possibly TRBD1 (6 bases). The CDR3 is 13 amino acids. In germline, CDR1 is SGHTA, CDR2 FQGNSA. V lost 1 base and J lost 8, with 11 bases in between. The CDR3 region is CASSLGNRVGYTF. The CDR3 coding sequence is TGTGCCAGCAGCTTAGGGAACAGGGTGGGCTACACCTTC.

The chain joins TRBV18 to TRBJ2-7; perhaps TRBD2 as D (6 bases). The V and J ends lost 5 bases and 7 bases respectively, with 12 bases between them. Germline V gives CDR1 KGHSH, CDR2 LQKENI. CDR3 length: 12 residues. The CDR3 nucleotides read TGTGCCAGCTCAGCCTCGGGAGCTGAGCAGTACTTC. This encodes CASSASGAEQYF.

J is TRBJ2-2 and V is TRBV7-9; D unresolved. The germline gives CDR1 SEHNR, CDR2 FQNEAQ (reference sequence). CDR3 size: 12 residues. V shed 5 bases and J shed 6 bases, with 7 bases lying between them. As DNA, the CDR3 is TGTGCCAGCAGCAGGGAAGCCGGGGAGCTGTTTTTT. It specifies CASSREAGELFF.

The CDR3 reads CASSRTGGYSNQPQHF. CDR3 coding DNA: TGTGCCAGCAGTCGGACAGGGGGCTATAGCAATCAGCCCCAGCATTTT. The rearrangement links TRBV27 to TRBJ1-5; 11 bases fit TRBD1. The CDR3 contains 16 residues. With 5 bases clipped from V and 0 bases from J, the junction kept 3 bases outside the gene matches. Germline V gene lookup returns CDR1 MNHEY and CDR2 SMNVEV (reference sequence).

The chain has TRBV12-5 and TRBJ2-7; D call uncertain. This CDR3 region has 15 residues. Trimming shortened V by 3 bases and J by 4 bases, and 16 bases separated the two germline ends. Germline CDR1 and CDR2: LGHNT and FRNRAP. CDR3 protein: CASGFVTLAGYEQYF. The CDR3 DNA reads TGTGCTAGTGGTTTCGTAACCCTTGCCGGTTACGAGCAGTACTTC.

V usage is TRBV3-1 (or the pseudogene TRBV3-2) and J usage is TRBJ2-3; D may be TRBD2 (7 bases). V was trimmed by 7 bases and J by 2 bases, leaving 19 bases between them. The CDR3 consists of 16 residues. The V gene's germline CDR1 is LGHDT and CDR2 YNNKEL (reference sequence). For the CDR3, the DNA is TGTGCCAGCACCCCCCGGCGGGGGCCCACCACAGATACGCAGTATTTT. This gives the protein CASTPRRGPTTDTQYF.

The rearrangement uses TRBV29-1 and TRBJ1-1, with D possibly being TRBD1 (5 bases). This CDR3 spans 13 amino acids. V was clipped by 7 bases and J by 3 bases, with 15 bases between them. Germline V gene sequence: CDR1 SQVTM, CDR2 ANQGSEA. CDR3 bases: TGCAGCGCCGGACATACGATAGACACTGAAGCTTTCTTT. Its protein product is CSAGHTIDTEAFF.

This sequence joins TRBV6-6 and TRBJ1-6, with D possibly TRBD1 on 6 matching bases. Trimming took off 5 bases at V and 10 bases at J, with 21 bases between the two ends. This CDR3 comprises 16 residues. From germline, CDR1 is MNHNY and CDR2 SVGAGI (reference sequence). The CDR3 nucleotides read TGTGCCAGCAGTCGAGCCTCTAGGGAGGGGGAGTCACCCCTCCACTTT. Encoded protein: CASSRASREGESPLHF.

This sequence joins TRBV11-3 and TRBJ1-4, with D unclear. This CDR3 is 14 amino acids long. In germline, CDR1 is SGHNT, CDR2 YENEEA. V lost 5 bases and J 8 bases, leaving 15 bases between the germline ends. This CDR3 is CASSAWAGEEKLFF. CDR3 coding DNA: TGTGCCAGCAGCGCCTGGGCGGGTGAGGAAAAACTGTTTTTT. The full variable domain, completed using reference TRBV11-3 and TRBJ1-4, is EAGVVQSPRYKIIEKKQPVAFWCNPISGHNTLYWYLQNLGQGPELLIRYENEEAVDDSQLPKDRFSAERLKGVDSTLKIQPAELGDSAVYLCASSAWAGEEKLFFGSGTQLSVL.

The chain is built from TRBV6-5 and TRBJ2-5; D is unresolved. The V gene lost 1 base and the J gene lost 5 bases, with 2 bases spanning the gap. The CDR3 covers 11 residues. Germline assignment: CDR1 MNHEY and CDR2 SVGAGI. In nucleotides, the CDR3 is TGTGCCAGCAGTTACTTGGAGACCCAGTACTTC. It is translated as CASSYLETQYF.

V is TRBV19 and J is TRBJ1-4, with D uncertain. This CDR3 comprises 15 residues. In germline, CDR1 is LNHDA, CDR2 SQIVND (reference sequence). The V gene lost 7 bases and the J gene lost 4 bases, with 16 bases spanning the gap. This CDR3 is CASKNEREFNEKLFF. The CDR3 nucleotides are TGTGCCAGTAAAAATGAAAGGGAGTTTAATGAAAAACTGTTTTTT.

This chain links TRBV20-1 with TRBJ1-1; no reliable D call. Germline V gene data show CDR1 as DFQATT and CDR2 as SNEGSKA (reference sequence). This CDR3 region has 11 residues. Trimming shortened V by 7 bases and J by 2 bases, and 8 bases separated the two germline ends. The DNA for the CDR3 is TGCAGTGTCGTAGCTAACACTGAAGCTTTCTTT. This gives the protein CSVVANTEAFF.

The rearrangement links TRBV5-6 to TRBJ2-1; 14 bases agree with TRBD2. The CDR3 is made up of 17 amino acids. Trimming at V came to 4 bases and at J to 0 bases, leaving 3 bases not matched to a gene. Per germline, CDR1 SGHDT and CDR2 YYEEEE. CDR3 sequence reads: CASSRLAGGFSYNEQFF. CDR3 DNA sequence: TGTGCCAGCAGCCGACTAGCGGGGGGGTTCTCCTACAATGAGCAGTTCTTC.

The chain carries TRBV7-2 and TRBJ2-1; 7 bases fit TRBD2. V dropped 2 bases and J dropped 1; count of bases not matched to a gene: 5. The germline gives CDR1 SGHTA, CDR2 FQGNSA. The CDR3 extends over 16 amino acids. CDR3 loop: CASSLLGGVSYNEQFF. In nucleotides, the CDR3 is TGTGCCAGCAGCTTATTGGGGGGGGTTTCCTACAATGAGCAGTTCTTC.

This chain connects TRBV2 to TRBJ2-5, with D tentatively TRBD1 (6 bases). The CDR3 runs 15 residues. Germline CDR1 reads SNHLY; CDR2 reads FYNNEI. The V gene lost 7 bases and the J gene lost 7 bases, with 22 bases spanning the gap. The CDR3 nucleotides read TGTGCCAGCAACCGGGGTGGGGGCGATGTTGGGACCCAGTACTTC. Translation: CASNRGGGDVGTQYF.

The genes are TRBV4-1 and TRBJ1-1; D is possibly TRBD1 (6 bases). From germline, CDR1 is MGHRA and CDR2 YSYEKL. V lost 4 bases, J lost 0 bases, and 9 bases lay in between. This CDR3 region has 14 residues. The chain's CDR3 is CASSLNRVNTEAFF. As DNA, the CDR3 is TGCGCCAGCAGCCTCAACAGGGTGAACACTGAAGCTTTCTTT.

The chain couples TRBV28 to TRBJ1-2, with D unclear. Germline V gene lookup returns CDR1 MDHEN and CDR2 SYDVKM. This CDR3 has 12 amino acids. V was cut by 4 bases and J by 10 bases, with 13 bases left in between. CDR3 DNA: TGTGCCAGCAGTTCATCCGGGCGGATCTACACCTTC. It yields the protein CASSSSGRIYTF.

This sequence joins TRBV11-2 and TRBJ1-1; D remains ambiguous. With 7 bases removed from V and 4 bases from J, the gap between germline ends came to 19 bases. The CDR3 loop spans 15 amino acids. Looked up from germline, CDR1 is SGHAT and CDR2 is FQNNGV. CDR3 nucleotides: TGTGCCAGCACCGAAAGAGGGCCCGATATCACTGAAGCTTTCTTT. This sequence encodes CASTERGPDITEAFF.

This chain joins TRBV5-1 and TRBJ1-1; D not certain. The CDR3 length is 14 residues. Per the germline V gene, CDR1 is SGHRS and CDR2 is YFSETQ. V lost 0 bases, J lost 1 base, and 7 bases lay in between. CDR3 in DNA: TGCGCCAGCAGCTTGGTCGGAGAGAACACTGAAGCTTTCTTT. It yields the protein CASSLVGENTEAFF.

The chain carries TRBV9 and TRBJ2-1; 9 bases match TRBD2. V lost 4 bases to trimming and J lost 0 bases; unmatched junction nucleotides: 5. CDR3 size: 16 residues. Germline assignment: CDR1 SGDLS and CDR2 YYNGEE. The CDR3 region is CASSSRAGGSYNEQFF. CDR3 in DNA: TGTGCCAGCAGCTCCCGAGCGGGGGGCTCCTACAATGAGCAGTTCTTC.

The chain links TRBV2 to TRBJ1-3; D is ambiguous. The CDR3 loop spans 14 amino acids. Between the trimmed V and J ends, which lost 10 bases and 0 bases, there was a span of 13 bases. The germline V gene encodes CDR1 SNHLY and CDR2 FYNNEI. The CDR3 DNA follows: TGTGCCACCGAGGGCCGCTTCTCTGGAAACACCATATATTTT. As protein: CATEGRFSGNTIYF.

The V call is TRBV3-1 (or the pseudogene TRBV3-2), the J call TRBJ1-1; D is ambiguous. V shed 4 bases and J shed 4 bases, with 4 bases lying between them. CDR3 length equals 11 residues. Germline V lookup: CDR1 LGHDT, CDR2 YNNKEL (reference sequence). The CDR3: CASSLATEAFF. The DNA for the CDR3 is TGTGCCAGCAGCCTGGCCACTGAAGCTTTCTTT.

V gene TRBV25-1 combines with J gene TRBJ2-2; 7 bases line up with TRBD2. The CDR3 covers 14 residues. Germline V gene sequence: CDR1 MGHDK, CDR2 SYGVNS. With V trimmed by 2 bases and J by 3 bases, 0 bases remained unmatched. CDR3 DNA sequence: TGTGCCAGCAGTGAAGCGGGAGACACCGGGGAGCTGTTTTTT. Protein product: CASSEAGDTGELFF. Full variable domain (missing parts from reference TRBV25-1 and TRBJ2-2): EADIYQTPRYLVIGTGKKITLECSQTMGHDKMYWYQQDPGMELHLIHYSYGVNSTEKGDLSSESTVSRIRTEHFPLTLESARPSHTSQYLCASSEAGDTGELFFGEGSRLTVL.

The CDR3 DNA sequence: TGTGCCAGCAGCTTAGCGCCCCTAGCGGGGGGACGAACCACCTACAATGAGCAGTTCTTC. Translated: CASSLAPLAGGRTTYNEQFF. V and J are TRBV7-2 and TRBJ2-1; 11 nucleotides agree with TRBD2. Losses at the gene ends were 0 bases for V and 2 bases for J; bases not matched to a gene: 12. CDR3 length equals 20 residues. Looked up from germline, CDR1 is SGHTA and CDR2 is FQGNSA.

The chain is built from TRBV7-2 and TRBJ2-7, with D perhaps TRBD1 or TRBD2 (7 bases each). V was trimmed by 5 bases and J by 4 bases, leaving 15 bases between them. This CDR3 spans 14 amino acids. Germline CDR1 SGHTA, CDR2 FQGNSA. CDR3 in amino acids: CASSPGGGKYEQYF. The CDR3 nucleotides are TGTGCCAGCAGCCCAGGGGGGGGAAAGTACGAGCAGTACTTC.

This sequence joins TRBV21-1 and TRBJ2-7; TRBD1 reflects the table's D call only, with no check against the DNA. TRBV21-1 is deemed a pseudogene. This CDR3 is built from 16 residues. CDR3 region: CASSKEGQGQDYEQYF. The CDR3 bases are TGTGCCAGCAGCAAAGAGGGACAGGGGCAAGACTACGAGCAGTACTTC.

This chain connects TRBV7-3 to TRBJ1-1; 7 bases map to TRBD1. Germline V gene data show CDR1 as SGHTA and CDR2 as FQGTGA. The CDR3 has 13 residues. V shed 5 bases and J 5 bases; nucleotides not matched to a gene: 5. The CDR3 sequence: CASSREGATEAFF. In DNA form, the CDR3 reads TGTGCCAGCAGCAGGGAGGGGGCTACTGAAGCTTTCTTT.

The V call is TRBV7-2, the J call TRBJ2-7; the D is unclear. The CDR3 covers 14 residues. V lost 5 bases to trimming and J lost 4 bases, with 15 bases between them. Germline-derived CDR1 and CDR2 are SGHTA and FQGNSA. CDR3 DNA sequence: TGTGCCAGCAGCCCCCAACCCCTGTCGTACGAGCAGTACTTC. Translating gives CASSPQPLSYEQYF.

J is TRBJ2-1 and V is TRBV5-1; possible D gene TRBD1, 6 bases. CDR3 length equals 13 residues. CDR1 is SGHRS and CDR2 is YFSETQ in the germline V gene. V gave up 3 bases and J gave up 5 bases, with 9 bases separating them. CDR3 amino acids: CASSSGTNNEQFF. The CDR3 DNA reads TGCGCCAGCAGCTCCGGGACAAACAATGAGCAGTTCTTC.